Presented here are 12 T cell receptor beta chains from one specimen sequenced in a study of cytotoxic CD8 clonotypes in ibrutinib-treated CLL (dated by TCRdb to the early 2020s). The library came from the immunoSEQ multiplex PCR assay. The table comes from immuneACCESS by way of TCRdb, which keeps in-frame sequences with V and J called. Part of the clones is missing from these tables; in studies checked, under half for an unresolved V gene and the rest for unknown reasons. The sample contains approximately 160,000 clones, 70% to 90% of them found a single time. Jointly, the top ten make up approximately 2.9% of the sample. The sample's time point label, in plain terms: progressive disease on ibrutinib. Sequencing was performed on PBMCs, taken at disease progression, from a patient treated with ibrutinib. These receptors all stem from a human donor with chronic lymphocytic leukemia.

V usage is TRBV5-1 and J usage is TRBJ2-7; 11 nucleotides agree with TRBD1. Germline V gene data show CDR1 as SGHRS and CDR2 as YFSETQ. The CDR3 spans 14 residues. V lost 4 bases to trimming and J lost 5 bases; unmatched junction nucleotides: 5. The CDR3 DNA sequence: TGCGCCAGCAGCCCCGGGGACAGGGGGAACGAGCAGTACTTC. It encodes CASSPGDRGNEQYF.

This chain uses TRBV27 with TRBJ2-7; 7 nucleotides line up with TRBD1. The CDR3 length is 15 residues. Germline V CDR1 and CDR2: MNHEY, SMNVEV (reference sequence). The trim removed 5 bases at V and 0 bases at J, leaving 7 bases unmatched. CDR3 bases: TGTGCCAGCAGTCCTGCCGGGACAGCCTCCTACGAGCAGTACTTC. Translated: CASSPAGTASYEQYF.

This chain connects TRBV19 to TRBJ1-5, with TRBD1 identical over 10 bases. This CDR3 has 16 amino acids. Germline loops: CDR1 LNHDA, CDR2 SQIVND (reference sequence). V shed 7 bases, J shed 6 bases, and the junction held 12 bases outside the gene matches. The CDR3 region is CASNPGQGRFSQPQHF. The DNA for the CDR3 is TGTGCCAGTAATCCGGGACAGGGGCGGTTCAGTCAGCCCCAGCATTTT.

CDR3 coding DNA: TGTGCCAGCAGCGCCGAAAGGGGGCCCTACAATGAGCAGTTCTTC. Translating it yields CASSAERGPYNEQFF. The rearrangement uses TRBV6-5 and TRBJ2-1; TRBD1 aligns across 7 bases. Germline lookup yields CDR1 MNHEY and CDR2 SVGAGI. J was trimmed by 2 bases and V by 6 bases; bases with no gene match: 7. The length of the CDR3 is 15 residues.

The CDR3 DNA reads as TGTGCCAGCAGCTCTTGGGACGGGTCCTACGAGCAGTACTTC. Translated, it gives CASSSWDGSYEQYF. V is TRBV7-3 and J is TRBJ2-7; D may match TRBD1 or TRBD2 (5 bases each). Trimming took off 4 bases at V and 1 base at J, with 11 bases between the two ends. Looked up from germline, CDR1 is SGHTA and CDR2 is FQGTGA. The CDR3 consists of 14 residues.

The chain links TRBV18 to TRBJ1-3, with D possibly being TRBD1 (5 bases). Trimming pared 5 bases from V and 4 bases from J, leaving 21 bases between. The CDR3 consists of 17 residues. Germline CDR1 is KGHSH and CDR2 is LQKENI. In nucleotides, the CDR3 is TGTGCCAGCTCAGAAGGCTACGGGGACGGCTGGGGAAACACCATATATTTT. Translation: CASSEGYGDGWGNTIYF.

The genes are TRBV5-8 and TRBJ1-4; D not certain. CDR1 and CDR2 (germline): SGHTS, YDEGEE. V gave up 4 bases and J gave up 2 bases, with 15 bases separating them. This CDR3 has 16 amino acids. CDR3: CASSRPGLTTNEKLFF. The CDR3 DNA reads TGTGCCAGCAGCAGGCCTGGGCTCACGACTAATGAAAAACTGTTTTTT.

The chain links TRBV30 to TRBJ2-7, with D perhaps matching TRBD2 (5 bases). Trimming pared 0 bases from V and 5 bases from J, leaving 8 bases between. The CDR3 extends over 12 amino acids. Germline-derived CDR1 and CDR2 are GTSNPN and SVGIG (reference sequence). CDR3 sequence reads: CAWSVGSHEQYF. In DNA, the CDR3 is TGTGCCTGGAGTGTAGGGAGCCACGAGCAGTACTTC.

V usage is TRBV5-4 and J usage is TRBJ2-3, with D uncertain. CDR1 is SGHNT, CDR2 YYREEE, per germline (reference sequence). V lost 0 bases to trimming and J lost 7 bases, with 9 bases between them. The length of the CDR3 is 13 residues. DNA of the CDR3: TGTGCCAGCAGCTTGGATTCCGGAAATACGCAGTATTTT. Translation gives CASSLDSGNTQYF. Variable domain in full (rest from reference TRBV5-4 and TRBJ2-3): ETGVTQSPTHLIKTRGQQVTLRCSSQSGHNTVSWYQQALGQGPQFIFQYYREEENGRGNFPPRFSGLQFPNYSSELNVNALELDDSALYLCASSLDSGNTQYFGPGTRLTVL.

This chain links TRBV27 with TRBJ1-1; TRBD1 matches at 7 bases. CDR1 is MNHEY, CDR2 SMNVEV, per germline (reference sequence). The CDR3 is made up of 13 amino acids. Trimming at V came to 3 bases and at J to 5 bases, leaving 3 bases not matched to a gene. The CDR3 bases are TGTGCCAGCAGTTTTCAGGGGGGGACTGAAGCTTTCTTT. This translates into CASSFQGGTEAFF.

This clone was observed a few times. This chain uses TRBV7-6 with TRBJ1-1, with a weak D call TRBD1 (5 bases). Trimming left V 1 base short and J 0 bases short, with 9 bases between. The CDR3 covers 15 residues. The germline CDR1 and CDR2 sequences are SGHVS and FNYEAQ. The CDR3 loop reads CASSLGQGLNTEAFF. Written as DNA, the CDR3 is TGTGCCAGCAGCTTAGGTCAGGGCCTGAACACTGAAGCTTTCTTT.

The rearrangement joins TRBV6-5 to TRBJ2-7; 7 bases match TRBD1. V gave up 0 bases and J gave up 0 bases; unmatched junction bases: 2. This CDR3 contains 15 residues. Germline V gene data show CDR1 as MNHEY and CDR2 as SVGAGI. The CDR3 spells CASSYSGQNSYEQYF. CDR3 bases: TGTGCCAGCAGTTACTCGGGACAGAACTCCTACGAGCAGTACTTC.